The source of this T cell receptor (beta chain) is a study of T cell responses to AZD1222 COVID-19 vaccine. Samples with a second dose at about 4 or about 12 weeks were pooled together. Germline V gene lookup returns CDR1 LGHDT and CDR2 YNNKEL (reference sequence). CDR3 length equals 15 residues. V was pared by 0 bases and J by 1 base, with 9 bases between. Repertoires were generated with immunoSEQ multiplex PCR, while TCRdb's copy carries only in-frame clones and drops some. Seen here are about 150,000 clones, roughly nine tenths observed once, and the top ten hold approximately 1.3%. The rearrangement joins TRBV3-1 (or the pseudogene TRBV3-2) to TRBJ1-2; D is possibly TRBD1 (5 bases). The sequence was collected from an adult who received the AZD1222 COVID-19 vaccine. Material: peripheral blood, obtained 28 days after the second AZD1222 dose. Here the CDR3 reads CASSQDDRFNYGYTF. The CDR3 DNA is TGTGCCAGCAGCCAAGATGACAGATTTAACTATGGCTACACCTTC.